This TCR beta chain appears in the sequencing data of a study of blood T cell repertoires in COVID-19 (dated by TCRdb to 2019 to 2021). Background for the entire study: The collaborator samples originated in the United States, Italy and Spain and spanned the acute and convalescent phases of COVID-19. The samples were drawn from the first 160 participants of the ongoing ImmuneRACE study and from 1,254 subjects provided by 6 global collaborators. The dataset comprised deeply sampled blood TCRbeta repertoires from subjects exposed to, actively infected with, or recovered from COVID-19. The material from the prospective study consisted of cDNA or gDNA derived from T cells, B-cell-depleted T cells, or PBMCs. The repertoires were released in a freely available public database intended as a resource for research on the immune response to SARS-CoV-2. Where HLA class I and class II types were available, the types were taken from metadata supplied by the sample provider, not from assay-based typing. The sample metadata nearly always contained a de-identified subject ID, COVID-19 status, age in years and sex.

The study at large found these results: The amount of clinical and demographic metadata varied by source and participant and was provided uncurated.

The immunoSEQ Assay, a bias-controlled multiplex PCR, was used to amplify TCRbeta CDR3 regions from genomic DNA. Concerning the study's data processing: The number of nucleated cells in each sample was estimated by amplification of reference gene primers within the assay. To quantify the absolute abundance of each unique TCRbeta CDR3 rearrangement, sequence reads were collapsed and filtered. For each sample, productive Simpson clonality was calculated as the square root of Simpson's diversity index over productive rearrangements. Sourced from immuneACCESS, this table was stored by TCRdb with only in-frame sequences that have V and J called. A share of the clones is absent; for the studies checked, an unresolved V gene accounts for under half, and the remainder has no known explanation. V, J and clone size derive from that table, while D and trimming were established from the DNA sequence. This sample comprises 450,000 or so clones, over 85% of them detected only once. The ten largest clones capture more than 0.7% of the sample.

CDR3 length: 14 amino acids, cysteine to phenylalanine. This entry keeps only the CDR3 DNA: 42 bases, framed from base 1. V is trimmed back by 1 base and J by 9 bases, and the junction contains 3 bases that no gene match accounts for. Looking up the germline V gene (reference sequence) yields CDR1 LNHDA and CDR2 SQIVND. A word on this clone: The specificity of this receptor is unknown. The input lacks base qualities; no much larger clone sits a single base away.

One collaborating source in Seattle enrolled patients during active infection and followed them longitudinally through the course of disease. Collaborating institutions collected whole blood in K2EDTA tubes following their own protocols. Collaborator samples were shipped for TCRbeta analysis as frozen whole blood, isolated PBMCs, or DNA extracted from either sample type. Recombination connected TRBV19 to TRBJ2-6, and 7 junctional nucleotides match TRBD1. This receptor was identified in a man aged 18-30 years with COVID-19, enrolled during active disease. The sample comprised peripheral blood. For the CDR3, the sequence is CASSIGGQYNVLTF. At the DNA level, the sequence is TGTGCCAGTAGTATAGGGGGACAGTACAACGTCCTGACTTTC.